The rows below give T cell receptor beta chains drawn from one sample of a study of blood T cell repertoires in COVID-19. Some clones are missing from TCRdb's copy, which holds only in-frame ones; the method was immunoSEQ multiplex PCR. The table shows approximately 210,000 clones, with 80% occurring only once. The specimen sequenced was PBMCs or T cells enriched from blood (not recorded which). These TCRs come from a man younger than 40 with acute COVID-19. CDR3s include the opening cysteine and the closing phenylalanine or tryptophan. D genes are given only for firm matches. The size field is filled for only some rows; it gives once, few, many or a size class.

cdr3_nt: TGTGCCAGCAGCTTCTCGGGCGGGGCAGACGAGCAGTACTTC
cdr3_aa: CASSFSGGADEQYF
v_call: TRBV11-3
j_call: TRBJ2-7
clone_size: .
d_call: .

cdr3_nt: TGTGCCAGCAGCTTGAGGACTAGCGGGACCCAGTACTTC
cdr3_aa: CASSLRTSGTQYF
v_call: TRBV5-5
j_call: TRBJ2-5
clone_size: .
d_call: TRBD2

cdr3_nt: TGTGCCAGCAGTCCAAGGGGGGGAGTTGGCACTGAAGCTTTCTTT
cdr3_aa: CASSPRGGVGTEAFF
v_call: TRBV6-5
j_call: TRBJ1-1
clone_size: .
d_call: .

cdr3_nt: TGTGCCAGCAGTCCCGGACAGACTTACGAGCAGTACTTC
cdr3_aa: CASSPGQTYEQYF
v_call: TRBV27
j_call: TRBJ2-7
clone_size: .
d_call: .

cdr3_nt: TGTGCCAGCAGCCGAACCGGGACAGGGGGGGGTAATTCACCCCTCCACTTT
cdr3_aa: CASSRTGTGGGNSPLHF
v_call: TRBV5-4
j_call: TRBJ1-6
clone_size: .
d_call: TRBD1

cdr3_nt: TGTGCCAGCAGCGTAGGTTCGGGGGGGAACACAGATACGCAGTATTTT
cdr3_aa: CASSVGSGGNTDTQYF
v_call: TRBV9
j_call: TRBJ2-3
clone_size: .
d_call: TRBD2

cdr3_nt: TGTGCCAGCCCGAAGGGGGCCCCTGGGGCACGTGGCTACACCTTC
cdr3_aa: CASPKGAPGARGYTF
v_call: TRBV6-4
j_call: TRBJ1-2
clone_size: .
d_call: TRBD1

cdr3_nt: TGTGCCAGCAGCTTTCAAGGGGAACTGTTTTTT
cdr3_aa: CASSFQGELFF
v_call: TRBV5-4
j_call: TRBJ1-4
clone_size: few
d_call: .

cdr3_nt: TGTGCCAGCAGTTTCCCGACAGGAGCGCAGTTCTTC
cdr3_aa: CASSFPTGAQFF
v_call: TRBV27
j_call: TRBJ2-1
clone_size: .
d_call: .

cdr3_nt: TGTGCCAGCAGCCCTCGATCGGACAGGGTCTACGAGCAGTACTTC
cdr3_aa: CASSPRSDRVYEQYF
v_call: TRBV5-5
j_call: TRBJ2-7
clone_size: .
d_call: TRBD1

cdr3_nt: TGTGCCAGCAGCTTTGGAGGGGCCTACAATGAGCAGTTCTTC
cdr3_aa: CASSFGGAYNEQFF
v_call: TRBV7-9
j_call: TRBJ2-1
clone_size: .
d_call: .

cdr3_nt: TGTGCCAGCAGCGTAGATAGCAGCATCTGGCCCCAGCATTTT
cdr3_aa: CASSVDSSIWPQHF
v_call: TRBV9
j_call: TRBJ1-5
clone_size: .
d_call: .

cdr3_nt: TGTGCCAGCAGTTACAACAGGGGGCGTATGGGCTACACCTTC
cdr3_aa: CASSYNRGRMGYTF
v_call: TRBV6-5
j_call: TRBJ1-2
clone_size: .
d_call: TRBD1

cdr3_nt: TGTGCCAGCAGCTTAGTGGGCAGGGGGAATGAGCAGTTCTTC
cdr3_aa: CASSLVGRGNEQFF
v_call: TRBV11-2
j_call: TRBJ2-1
clone_size: .
d_call: TRBD1